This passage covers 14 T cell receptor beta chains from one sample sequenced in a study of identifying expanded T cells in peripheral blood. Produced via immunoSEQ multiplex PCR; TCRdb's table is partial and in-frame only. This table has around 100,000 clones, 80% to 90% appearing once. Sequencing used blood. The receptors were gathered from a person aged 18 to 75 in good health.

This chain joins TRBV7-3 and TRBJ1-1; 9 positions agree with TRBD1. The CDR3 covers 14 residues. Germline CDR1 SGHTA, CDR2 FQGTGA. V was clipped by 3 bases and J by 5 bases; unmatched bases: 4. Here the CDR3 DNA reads TGTGCCAGCAGCTTTGGACAGGGGAGGACTGAAGCTTTCTTT. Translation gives CASSFGQGRTEAFF.

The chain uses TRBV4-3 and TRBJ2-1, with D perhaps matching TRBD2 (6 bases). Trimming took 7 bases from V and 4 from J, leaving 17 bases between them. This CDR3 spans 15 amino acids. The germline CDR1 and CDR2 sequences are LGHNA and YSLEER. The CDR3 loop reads CASTSGTSTYNEQFF. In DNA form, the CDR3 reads TGCGCCAGCACCTCGGGGACTTCCACTTACAATGAGCAGTTCTTC.

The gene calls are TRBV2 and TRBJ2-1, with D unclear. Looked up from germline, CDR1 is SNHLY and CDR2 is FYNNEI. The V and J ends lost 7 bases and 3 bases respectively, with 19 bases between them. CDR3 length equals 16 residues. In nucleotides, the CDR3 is TGTGCCAGCACCCCCTCGTGGGGTAGCCGCTACAATGAGCAGTTCTTC. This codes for CASTPSWGSRYNEQFF.

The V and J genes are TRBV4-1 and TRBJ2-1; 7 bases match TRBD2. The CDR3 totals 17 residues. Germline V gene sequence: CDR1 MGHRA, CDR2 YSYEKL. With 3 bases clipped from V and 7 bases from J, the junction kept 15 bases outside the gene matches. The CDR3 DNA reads TGCGCCAGCAGCCATCCGCCGAGAGCGGGAATTAAGAATGAGCAGTTCTTC. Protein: CASSHPPRAGIKNEQFF.

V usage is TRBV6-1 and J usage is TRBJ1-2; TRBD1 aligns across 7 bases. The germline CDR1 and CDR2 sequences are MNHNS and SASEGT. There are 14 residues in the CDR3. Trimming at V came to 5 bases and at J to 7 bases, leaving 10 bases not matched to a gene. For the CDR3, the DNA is TGTGCCAGCAGTAATAGGGACAGAGCCTCTGGCTACACCTTC. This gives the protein CASSNRDRASGYTF.

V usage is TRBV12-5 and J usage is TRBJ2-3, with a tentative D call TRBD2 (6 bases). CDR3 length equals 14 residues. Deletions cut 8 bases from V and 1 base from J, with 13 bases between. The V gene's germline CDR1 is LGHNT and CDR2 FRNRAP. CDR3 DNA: TGTGCTAGTAGGTCGGGAGAAGGCACAGATACGCAGTATTTT. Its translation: CASRSGEGTDTQYF.

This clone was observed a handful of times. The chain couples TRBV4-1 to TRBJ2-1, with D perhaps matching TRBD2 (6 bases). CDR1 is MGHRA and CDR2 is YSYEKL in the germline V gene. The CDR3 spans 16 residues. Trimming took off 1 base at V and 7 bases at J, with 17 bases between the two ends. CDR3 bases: TGCGCCAGCAGCCAAGTAGGGGAGGTGAAAAGAAATGAGCAGTTCTTC. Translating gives CASSQVGEVKRNEQFF.

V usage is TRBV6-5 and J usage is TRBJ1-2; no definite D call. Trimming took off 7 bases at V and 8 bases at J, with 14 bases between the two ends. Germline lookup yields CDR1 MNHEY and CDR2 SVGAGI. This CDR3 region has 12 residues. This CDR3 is CASTGIRTGYTF. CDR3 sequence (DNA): TGTGCCAGCACTGGAATTAGAACGGGCTACACCTTC.

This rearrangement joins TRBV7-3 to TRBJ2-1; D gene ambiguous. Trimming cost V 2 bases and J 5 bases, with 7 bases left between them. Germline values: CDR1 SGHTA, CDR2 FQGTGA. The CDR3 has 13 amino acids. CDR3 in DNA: TGTGCCAGCAGCTTACTGGACCACAATGAGCAGTTCTTC. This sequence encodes CASSLLDHNEQFF.

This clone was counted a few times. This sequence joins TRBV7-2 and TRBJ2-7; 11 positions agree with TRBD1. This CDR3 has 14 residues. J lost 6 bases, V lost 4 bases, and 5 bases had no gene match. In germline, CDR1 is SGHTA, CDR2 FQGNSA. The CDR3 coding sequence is TGTGCCAGCAGCTCGGGACAGGGGGAGGGCGAGCAGTACTTC. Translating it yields CASSSGQGEGEQYF. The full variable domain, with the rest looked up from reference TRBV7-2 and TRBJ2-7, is GAGVSQSPSNKVTEKGKDVELRCDPISGHTALYWYRQSLGQGLEFLIYFQGNSAPDKSGLPSDRFSAERTGGSVSTLTIQRTQQEDSAVYLCASSSGQGEGEQYFGPGTRLTVT.

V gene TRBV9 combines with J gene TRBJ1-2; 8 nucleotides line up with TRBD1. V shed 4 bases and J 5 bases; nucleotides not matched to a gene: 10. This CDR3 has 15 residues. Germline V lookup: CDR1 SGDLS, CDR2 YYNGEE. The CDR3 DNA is TGTGCCAGCAGCCCCCCCCGGAGGACAGGGTATGGCTACACCTTC. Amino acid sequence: CASSPPRRTGYGYTF.

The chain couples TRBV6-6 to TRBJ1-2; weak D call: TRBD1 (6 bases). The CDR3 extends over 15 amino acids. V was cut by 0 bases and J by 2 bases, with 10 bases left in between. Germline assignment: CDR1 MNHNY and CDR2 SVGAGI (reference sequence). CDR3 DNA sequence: TGTGCCAGCAGTTACTCCGGGACAAACAACTATGGCTACACCTTC. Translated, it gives CASSYSGTNNYGYTF.

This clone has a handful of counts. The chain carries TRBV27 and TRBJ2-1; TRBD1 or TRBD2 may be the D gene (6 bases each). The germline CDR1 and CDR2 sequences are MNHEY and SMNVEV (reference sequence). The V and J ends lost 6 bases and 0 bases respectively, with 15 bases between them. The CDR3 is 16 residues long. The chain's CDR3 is CASRTVGGRSYNEQFF. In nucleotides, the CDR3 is TGTGCCAGCAGAACCGTGGGGGGCCGCTCCTACAATGAGCAGTTCTTC.

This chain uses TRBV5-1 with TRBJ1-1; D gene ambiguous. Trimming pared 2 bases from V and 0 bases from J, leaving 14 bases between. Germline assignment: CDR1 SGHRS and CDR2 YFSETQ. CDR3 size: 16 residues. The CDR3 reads CASSLGPTLMNTEAFF. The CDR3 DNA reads TGCGCCAGCAGCTTAGGACCGACTCTGATGAACACTGAAGCTTTCTTT.